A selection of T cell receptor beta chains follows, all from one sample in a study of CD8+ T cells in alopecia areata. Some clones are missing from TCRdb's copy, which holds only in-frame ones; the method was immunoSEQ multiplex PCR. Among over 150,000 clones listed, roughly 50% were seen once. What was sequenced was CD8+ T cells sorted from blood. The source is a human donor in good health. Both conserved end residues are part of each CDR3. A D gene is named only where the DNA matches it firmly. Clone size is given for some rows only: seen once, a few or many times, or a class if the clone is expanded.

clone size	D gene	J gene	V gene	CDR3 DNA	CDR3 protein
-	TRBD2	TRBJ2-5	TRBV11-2	TGTGCCAGCAGCCCGTCGCTGACTAGCGGGGGGGACGTGGAGACCCAGTACTTC	CASSPSLTSGGDVETQYF
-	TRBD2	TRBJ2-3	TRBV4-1	TGCGCCTCCGCACTAGAGCGGGGGTATACAGATACGCAGTATTTT	CASALERGYTDTQYF
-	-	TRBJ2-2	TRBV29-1	TGCAGCGCCAGGGTGGGCACGACCGGGGAGCTGTTTTTT	CSARVGTTGELFF
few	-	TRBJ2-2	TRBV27	TGTGCCAGCAGTTTTGTAGGGGCGAACACCGGGGAGCTGTTTTTT	CASSFVGANTGELFF
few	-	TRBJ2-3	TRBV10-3	TGTGCCATCAGCTCCCCGGAGCAGGCCACAGATACGCAGTATTTT	CAISSPEQATDTQYF
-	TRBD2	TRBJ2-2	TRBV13	TGTGCCAGCAGCTTACTAGCGGGGAATACCGGGGAGCTGTTTTTT	CASSLLAGNTGELFF
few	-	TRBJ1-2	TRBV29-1	TGCAGCGTTGCCCTGGACAGATCACTCTATGGCTACACCTTC	CSVALDRSLYGYTF
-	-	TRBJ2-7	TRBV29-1	TGCAGCGTTCCCCGGACAGGAGGGGAGCAGTACTTC	CSVPRTGGEQYF
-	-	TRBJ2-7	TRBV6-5	TGTGCCAGCGGTCCGGGCTTGGCAGAGCAGTACTTC	CASGPGLAEQYF
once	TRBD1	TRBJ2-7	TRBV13	TGTGCCAGCAGCTTAGGCCAAGGGACAGGGCTTGAGCAGTACTTC	CASSLGQGTGLEQYF
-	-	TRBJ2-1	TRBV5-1	TGCGCCAGCAGCTGGCCGGACCCGGGGGAATCTGGTGAGCAGTTCTTC	CASSWPDPGESGEQFF
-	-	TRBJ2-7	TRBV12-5	TGTGCTAGTGGTCTAGGGACTTCGGCCTCCTACGAGCAGTACTTC	CASGLGTSASYEQYF
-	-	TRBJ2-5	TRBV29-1	TGCAGCGTTGAAGTGCGGGAAGAGACCCAGTACTTC	CSVEVREETQYF
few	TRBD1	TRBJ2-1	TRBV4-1	TGCGCCAGCAGCTGGGACAGGGGTCCCAATGAGCAGTTCTTC	CASSWDRGPNEQFF
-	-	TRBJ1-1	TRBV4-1	TGCGCCAGCAGCCAAGGGGGTCGACAGATAAACACTGAAGCTTTCTTT	CASSQGGRQINTEAFF
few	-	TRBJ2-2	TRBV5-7	TGTGCCAGCAGCTTGGAGGGGGGCGTTAAACCGAACACCGGGGAGCTGTTTTTT	CASSLEGGVKPNTGELFF
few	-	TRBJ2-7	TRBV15	TGTGCCACCAGCTTCGGACGGGCCCTGGGCGAGCAGTACTTC	CATSFGRALGEQYF
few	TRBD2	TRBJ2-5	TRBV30	TGTGCCTGGAGTGTACGGGGTAGCGGGCTGGAAGAGACCCAGTACTTC	CAWSVRGSGLEETQYF
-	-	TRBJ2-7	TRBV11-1	TGTGCCAGCACCCCACGGGGTACCTACGAGCAGTACTTC	CASTPRGTYEQYF
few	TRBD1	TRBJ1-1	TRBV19	TGTGCCAGTAGCTGGGACAGGGAAGCTTTCTTT	CASSWDREAFF
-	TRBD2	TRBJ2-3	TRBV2	TGTGCCAGCAGCGAGCGGGGAACATACACAGATACGCAGTATTTT	CASSERGTYTDTQYF
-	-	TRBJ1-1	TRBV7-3	TGTGCCAGCAGCTTCAGGACAGAAATGAACACTGAAGCTTTCTTT	CASSFRTEMNTEAFF
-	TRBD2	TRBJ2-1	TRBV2	TGTGCCAGCCCCGGGACTACTTCTAATGAGCAGTTCTTC	CASPGTTSNEQFF
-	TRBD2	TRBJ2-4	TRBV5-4	TGTGCCAGCAGCCCCGGAGGTCGCGGGGGGGCGGTGAACATTCAGTACTTC	CASSPGGRGGAVNIQYF
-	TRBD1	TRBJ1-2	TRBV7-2	TGTGCCAGCAGCATTCTTGGGGGACAGGGGTTTGGCTACACCTTC	CASSILGGQGFGYTF
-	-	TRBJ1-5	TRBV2	TGTGCCAGCAGTGGCGGGCGGAGCAATCAGCCCCAGCATTTT	CASSGGRSNQPQHF
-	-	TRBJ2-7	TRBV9	TGTGCCAGCAGCAGCTCCTACGAGCAGTACTTC	CASSSSYEQYF
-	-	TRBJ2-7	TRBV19	TGTGCCAGTAGCCTCGGACCACGCGACGAGCAGTACTTC	CASSLGPRDEQYF
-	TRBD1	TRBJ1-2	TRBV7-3	TGTGCCAGCAGCTTGACAGGGGACTATGGCTACACCTTC	CASSLTGDYGYTF
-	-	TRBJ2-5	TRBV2	TGTGCCAGCAGTGCCGGCAGGCGGATGGTAGGGGAAGAGACCCAGTACTTC	CASSAGRRMVGEETQYF
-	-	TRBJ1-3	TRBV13	TGTGCCAGCAGCGCCGACCCGGGGCCTGGAAACACCATATATTTT	CASSADPGPGNTIYF
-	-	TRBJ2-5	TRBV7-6	TGTGCCAGCAGCCCCCGGCAGTCGGAGCGTCCTGAGACCCAGTACTTC	CASSPRQSERPETQYF
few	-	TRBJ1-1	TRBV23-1	TGCGCCAGCCCGGTTTACAAACGGAGTCGGGGCACTGAAGCTTTCTTT	CASPVYKRSRGTEAFF
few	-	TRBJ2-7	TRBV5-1	TGCGCCAGCAGCTTCAGGGTAGGATACGAGCAGTACTTC	CASSFRVGYEQYF
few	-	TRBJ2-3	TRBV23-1	TGCGCCAGCAGTCACCAGGGAATAGATACGCAGTATTTT	CASSHQGIDTQYF
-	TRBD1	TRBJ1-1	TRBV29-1	TGCAGCGTTACCACAGGGGAGGATGTTTGGAACACTGAAGCTTTCTTT	CSVTTGEDVWNTEAFF
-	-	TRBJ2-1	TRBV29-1	TGCAGCCTGGATATGGAGAGCTCCTACAATGAGCAGTTCTTC	CSLDMESSYNEQFF
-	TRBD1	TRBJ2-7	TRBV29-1	TGCAGCGTGATCGGGACAGGGAGCTCCTACGAGCAGTACTTC	CSVIGTGSSYEQYF
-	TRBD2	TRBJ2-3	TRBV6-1	TGTGCCAGCACGGGTAGCGGGGGCGCAGATACGCAGTATTTT	CASTGSGGADTQYF
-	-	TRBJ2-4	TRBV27	TGTGCCAGCAGCGACTCGATACTAGCCAAAAACATTCAGTACTTC	CASSDSILAKNIQYF
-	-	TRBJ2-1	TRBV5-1	TGCGCCAGCAGCTTACGGGGCTACAATGAGCAGTTCTTC	CASSLRGYNEQFF
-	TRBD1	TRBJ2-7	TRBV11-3	TGTGCCAGCAGCTACACAGGGGTAGGCGAGCAGTACTTC	CASSYTGVGEQYF
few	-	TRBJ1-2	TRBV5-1	TGCGCCAGCAGCCAGGGGACTTCAAGCCCCTATGGCTACACCTTC	CASSQGTSSPYGYTF
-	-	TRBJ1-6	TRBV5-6	TGTGCCAGCAGCTTGCTGGGATCACCCCTCCACTTT	CASSLLGSPLHF
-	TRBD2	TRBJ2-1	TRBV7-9	TGTGCCATCCCACAGGCTAGCGGGGGGGAAAATGAGCAGTTCTTC	CAIPQASGGENEQFF
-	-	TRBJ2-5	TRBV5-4	TGTGCCAGCCTCCGACAACCTCAAGAGACCCAGTACTTC	CASLRQPQETQYF
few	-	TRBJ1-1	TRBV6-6	TGTGCCAGCAGCTACGCGGGGAACACTGAAGCTTTCTTT	CASSYAGNTEAFF
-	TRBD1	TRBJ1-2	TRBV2	TGTGCCGGAATAGGACAGGGCTATGGCTACACCTTC	CAGIGQGYGYTF
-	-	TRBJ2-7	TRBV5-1	TGCGCCAGCAGCTTGTTTACCCGGGACGAGCAGTACTTC	CASSLFTRDEQYF
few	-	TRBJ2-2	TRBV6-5	TGTGCCACTACAGATTCGAACACCGGGGAGCTGTTTTTT	CATTDSNTGELFF
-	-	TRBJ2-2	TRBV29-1	TGCAGCGGTTGGTCGACCGGGGAGCTGTTTTTT	CSGWSTGELFF